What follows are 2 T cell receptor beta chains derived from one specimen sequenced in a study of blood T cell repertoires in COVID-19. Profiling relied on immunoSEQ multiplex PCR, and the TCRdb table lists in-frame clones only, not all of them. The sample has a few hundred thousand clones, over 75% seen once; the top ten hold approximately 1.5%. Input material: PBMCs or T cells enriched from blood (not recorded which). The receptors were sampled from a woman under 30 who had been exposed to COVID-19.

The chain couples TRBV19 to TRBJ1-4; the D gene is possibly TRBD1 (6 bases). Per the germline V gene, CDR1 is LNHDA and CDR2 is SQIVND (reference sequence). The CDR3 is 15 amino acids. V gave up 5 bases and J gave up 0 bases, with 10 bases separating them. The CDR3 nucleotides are TGTGCCAGTAGTTACAGGGTTGCAACTAATGAAAAACTGTTTTTT. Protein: CASSYRVATNEKLFF.

The CDR3 region has the DNA TGTGCCAGCCTAGCGACCAACTACGAGCAGTACTTC. Translated, it gives CASLATNYEQYF. V gene TRBV28 combines with J gene TRBJ2-7; D might be TRBD2 (6 bases). V dropped 8 bases and J dropped 3 bases, with 11 bases sitting between them. This CDR3 is built from 12 residues. Germline V gene data show CDR1 as MDHEN and CDR2 as SYDVKM.